The 21 T cell receptor beta chains in this list originate from one sample, sequenced in a study of technical replicates of blood from a handful of donors (dated by TCRdb to the late 2010s). Library preparation used the immunoSEQ multiplex PCR assay. The immuneACCESS repertoire file appears here via TCRdb, limited to in-frame rearrangements. These files lack a portion of the clones; in checked studies, under half of the deficit traces to unresolved V genes, and the cause of the others is not known. The sample profile shows about 88,000 clones; 95% of them were found once. More than 0.3% of the sample lies in the top ten. The specimen sequenced was T cells isolated from PBMCs. These receptors were collected from a human donor in good health.

This clone occurred once. The chain couples TRBV6-1 to TRBJ2-1, with 7 bases aligning to TRBD2. The CDR3 consists of 15 residues. Germline CDR1 is MNHNS and CDR2 is SASEGT. V dropped 3 bases and J dropped 5; count of bases not matched to a gene: 7. CDR3 region: CASSEWAGENNEQFF. The CDR3 DNA is TGTGCCAGCAGTGAGTGGGCGGGAGAAAACAATGAGCAGTTCTTC.

The J gene is TRBJ2-4, the V gene TRBV4-3; D is unresolved. The CDR3 sequence is 17 residues long. Germline V gene data show CDR1 as LGHNA and CDR2 as YSLEER. V was pared by 0 bases and J by 0 bases, with 12 bases between. CDR3 sequence reads: CASSQDLESLAKNIQYF. The DNA of the CDR3 is TGCGCCAGCAGCCAAGATCTTGAGTCTCTAGCCAAAAACATTCAGTACTTC.

The J gene is TRBJ2-5, the V gene TRBV5-1, with a tentative D call TRBD1 (6 bases). The CDR3 is 14 amino acids. V shed 0 bases and J shed 3 bases, with 9 bases lying between them. Germline assignment: CDR1 SGHRS and CDR2 YFSETQ. CDR3 sequence: CASSLVYREETQYF. In DNA form, the CDR3 reads TGCGCCAGCAGCTTGGTCTACAGGGAAGAGACCCAGTACTTC.

The chain uses TRBV6-1 and TRBJ1-1; 7 nucleotides align to TRBD1. V was pared by 2 bases and J by 3 bases, with 9 bases of the junction left unmatched. Germline V gene data show CDR1 as MNHNS and CDR2 as SASEGT. CDR3 length: 16 amino acids. CDR3 loop: CASSELGGNYYTEAFF. The CDR3 bases are TGTGCCAGCAGTGAATTAGGGGGCAATTATTACACTGAAGCTTTCTTT.

The V gene is TRBV27, the J gene TRBJ1-2, with 7 nucleotides matching TRBD1. Germline V CDR1 and CDR2: MNHEY, SMNVEV (reference sequence). Trimming took 1 base from V and 4 from J; bases not matched to a gene: 3. This CDR3 comprises 14 residues. CDR3 region: CASSLFRDSYGYTF. The CDR3 nucleotides read TGTGCCAGCAGTTTATTTCGGGACAGCTATGGCTACACCTTC.

This rearrangement joins TRBV6-6 to TRBJ2-7; 9 bases fit TRBD1. This CDR3 contains 15 residues. The trim removed 2 bases at V and 5 bases at J, leaving 7 bases unmatched. Germline lookup yields CDR1 MNHNY and CDR2 SVGAGI (reference sequence). CDR3 nucleotides: TGTGCCAGCAGTTACCTAGGGACAGGGAAACACGAGCAGTACTTC. This translates into CASSYLGTGKHEQYF.

The chain uses TRBV9 and TRBJ2-1; TRBD2 is a possible D gene (6 bases). Germline V gene lookup returns CDR1 SGDLS and CDR2 YYNGEE. This CDR3 has 16 amino acids. V was cut by 4 bases and J by 0 bases, with 14 bases left in between. CDR3 coding DNA: TGTGCCAGCAGCATATCCCGGGGGAGCTCCTACAATGAGCAGTTCTTC. Amino acids: CASSISRGSSYNEQFF.

This clone came up once. The genes are TRBV19 and TRBJ1-2; D is unclear. Germline assignment: CDR1 LNHDA and CDR2 SQIVND (reference sequence). The V end lost 4 bases, the J end lost 0 bases, and 6 bases lay between the germline ends. The CDR3 consists of 13 residues. The CDR3 here is CASSRRANYGYTF. CDR3 nucleotides: TGTGCCAGTAGTAGGAGGGCTAACTATGGCTACACCTTC.

The V call is TRBV11-3, the J call TRBJ2-7; 12 bases fit TRBD1. V was pared by 2 bases and J by 6 bases, with 11 bases of the junction left unmatched. Germline V lookup: CDR1 SGHNT, CDR2 YENEEA. The CDR3 has 17 amino acids. CDR3 sequence (DNA): TGTGCCAGCAGCTTATTGGGCGTTGGGACAGGGGGCTTCGAGCAGTACTTC. Translation gives CASSLLGVGTGGFEQYF.

This chain joins TRBV21-1 and TRBJ2-3; TRBD1, the D gene given by the table, was not confirmed from the DNA. TRBV21-1 constitutes a pseudogene. The CDR3 loop spans 18 amino acids. The CDR3 here is CASSKGGAGQGITDTQYF. DNA of the CDR3: TGTGCCAGCAGCAAAGGGGGGGCGGGACAGGGGATTACAGATACGCAGTATTTT.

The chain couples TRBV6-5 to TRBJ2-5; D is unresolved. Germline lookup yields CDR1 MNHEY and CDR2 SVGAGI. Deletions cut 4 bases from V and 1 base from J, with 13 bases between. The CDR3 spans 15 residues. CDR3 sequence: CASSFYLTPQETQYF. Here the CDR3 DNA reads TGTGCCAGCAGTTTCTACCTTACGCCCCAAGAGACCCAGTACTTC.

V and J are TRBV5-1 and TRBJ2-3; D possibly corresponds to TRBD1 (5 bases). The V gene's germline CDR1 is SGHRS and CDR2 YFSETQ. V gave up 5 bases and J gave up 0 bases, with 16 bases separating them. The CDR3 is 16 amino acids. CDR3 sequence (DNA): TGCGCCAGCAGACAGGAGCTAGTTCCTAGCACAGATACGCAGTATTTT. Translated, it gives CASRQELVPSTDTQYF. The variable domain in full, completed from reference TRBV5-1 and TRBJ2-3, reads KAGVTQTPRYLIKTRGQQVTLSCSPISGHRSVSWYQQTPGQGLQFLFEYFSETQRNKGNFPGRFSGRQFSNSRSEMNVSTLELGDSALYLCASRQELVPSTDTQYFGPGTRLTVL.

The chain has TRBV9 and TRBJ2-2; TRBD1 matches 10 bases. This CDR3 comprises 16 residues. Per germline, CDR1 SGDLS and CDR2 YYNGEE. V lost 3 bases and J lost 6; bases outside the gene matches: 8. The CDR3 reads CASSAGDRGLSGELFF. The CDR3, as DNA: TGTGCCAGCAGCGCCGGGGACAGGGGCCTATCCGGGGAGCTGTTTTTT.

The V gene is TRBV2, the J gene TRBJ1-5, with D perhaps TRBD1 (6 bases). V was trimmed by 4 bases and J by 3 bases, leaving 10 bases between them. Germline assignment: CDR1 SNHLY and CDR2 FYNNEI. This CDR3 has 14 residues. The CDR3 spells CASSGQAFNQPQHF. CDR3 DNA: TGTGCCAGCAGTGGACAGGCGTTCAATCAGCCCCAGCATTTT.

In its sample, this clone was seen once. The CDR3 region is CASSGQPTDTQYF. The CDR3 nucleotides are TGTGCCAGCAGCGGACAGCCCACAGATACGCAGTATTTT. This chain connects TRBV7-3 to TRBJ2-3, with D tentatively TRBD1 (6 bases). CDR3 length equals 13 residues. Trimming took 5 bases from V and 2 from J, leaving 8 bases between them. CDR1 and CDR2 (germline): SGHTA, FQGTGA.

The rearrangement joins TRBV5-4 to TRBJ2-3; D remains ambiguous. From germline, CDR1 is SGHNT and CDR2 YYREEE (reference sequence). The CDR3 runs 16 residues. V gave up 1 base and J gave up 3 bases, with 15 bases separating them. CDR3: CASSLMGSFVTDTQYF. The CDR3 coding sequence is TGTGCCAGCAGCTTGATGGGCTCGTTCGTGACAGATACGCAGTATTTT.

The CDR3 bases are TGTGCCAGCAGTTCACAGGGGGGCCCACATCAGCCCCAGCATTTT. It yields the protein CASSSQGGPHQPQHF. The J gene is TRBJ1-5, the V gene TRBV27, with 8 nucleotides matching TRBD1. The germline V gene encodes CDR1 MNHEY and CDR2 SMNVEV (reference sequence). The ends lost 4 bases at V and 5 bases at J; junction bases unmatched: 7. The CDR3 is 15 amino acids.

V is TRBV11-3 and J is TRBJ1-1, with D unclear. Trimming left V 5 bases short and J 0 bases short, with 7 bases between. The CDR3 covers 13 residues. CDR1 is SGHNT and CDR2 is YENEEA in the germline V gene. Here the CDR3 DNA reads TGTGCCAGCAGCACGACTGTGAACACTGAAGCTTTCTTT. This codes for CASSTTVNTEAFF.

This chain connects TRBV7-9 to TRBJ1-1; 7 positions match TRBD1. Germline V gene data show CDR1 as SEHNR and CDR2 as FQNEAQ (reference sequence). With 6 bases clipped from V and 7 bases from J, the junction kept 5 bases outside the gene matches. CDR3 length: 12 amino acids. CDR3 region: CASRADRDEAFF. The CDR3 nucleotides read TGTGCCAGCAGGGCAGACAGGGATGAAGCTTTCTTT.

DNA of the CDR3: TGTGCCAGCAGTTACGGTCTACAGGGGGAGACCCAGTACTTC. Its translation is CASSYGLQGETQYF. The chain joins TRBV6-5 to TRBJ2-5, with TRBD1 identical over 7 bases. The CDR3 is made up of 14 amino acids. The V and J ends lost 2 bases and 5 bases, in that order; junction bases with no gene match: 5. Germline CDR1 MNHEY, CDR2 SVGAGI.

This chain links TRBV5-6 with TRBJ2-7; 8 bases map to TRBD2. The V gene end was trimmed by 3 bases and the J gene end by 5 bases; junction bases not matched to a gene: 4. The CDR3 runs to 13 residues. Germline-derived CDR1 and CDR2 are SGHDT and YYEEEE. CDR3 sequence: CASSWLAGNEQYF. CDR3 coding DNA: TGTGCCAGCAGCTGGCTAGCGGGCAACGAGCAGTACTTC.